Described below is a single T cell receptor (beta chain) sequence and its context. Its antigen target is currently unknown. No base-level quality is on record; no much larger clone is a single base apart. At one collaborating source in Seattle, patients were enrolled during active infection and were followed longitudinally through the course of disease. Whole blood was collected in K2EDTA tubes by collaborating institutions according to the institutions' own protocols. For TCRbeta analysis, collaborators shipped samples as frozen whole blood, isolated PBMCs, or DNA extracted from either of those sample types. The sample is drawn from a study of blood T cell repertoires in COVID-19 (dated by TCRdb to about 2020). A note on the overall study: Samples from collaborators originated in the United States, Italy and Spain and spanned both the acute and convalescent phases of COVID-19. The repertoires were made available in a free public database intended to serve as a resource for research on the immune response to SARS-CoV-2. Nearly every sample came with metadata listing a de-identified subject ID, COVID-19 status, age in years and sex. Where available, HLA class I and class II types were taken from metadata supplied by the sample provider and were not determined by assay-based typing. Samples were obtained from the ongoing ImmuneRACE study (first 160 participants) and from over a thousand subjects provided by 6 global collaborators. Subjects who had been exposed to COVID-19, were actively infected with it, or had recovered from it provided the deeply sampled blood TCRbeta repertoires that made up the dataset. The material from the prospective study consisted of cDNA or gDNA derived from T cells, B-cell-depleted T cells, or PBMCs. Study-wide conclusions, independent of this receptor: How much clinical and demographic metadata was included differed by source and by participant, and the metadata was provided uncurated.

TCRbeta CDR3 regions were amplified from genomic DNA by means of the immunoSEQ Assay, a bias-controlled multiplex PCR. As for the authors' bioinformatics: The number of nucleated cells in each sample was estimated from the amplification of reference gene primers within the assay. Sequence reads were collapsed and filtered to measure the absolute abundance of every unique TCRbeta CDR3 rearrangement. For each sample, productive Simpson clonality was calculated as the square root of Simpson's diversity index over productive rearrangements. The source is immuneACCESS, and TCRdb retained only in-frame sequences with V and J called. Part of the clones is not carried over; for the studies checked, unresolved V genes explain less than half of this, and the remainder is unexplained. For V, J and clone size, that table is used; D and trimming come from the DNA. This sample comprises around 260,000 clones, roughly 80% of them detected only once. The biggest ten clones account for approximately 14% of the sample.

From a lookup of the germline V gene, CDR1 and CDR2 are LGHNA and YSLEER. V gives up 1 base and J gives up 7 bases, and the segment between their germline ends measures 13 bases. The CDR3, from cysteine to phenylalanine, totals 14 residues. The entry retains the CDR3 DNA only, 42 bases that are in frame from base 1. Sequencing was performed on peripheral blood. The chain links TRBV4-3 with TRBJ2-5; no D gene is confidently identified. This clonotype originated in a person between 65 and 79 years old with COVID-19, enrolled during active disease. The nucleotides read TGCGCCAGCAGCCAAGGGCAGGCGTCCGGGACCCAGTACTTC. It specifies CASSQGQASGTQYF.